These 13 T cell receptor beta chains originate from one sample sequenced in a study of blood T cell repertoires in COVID-19. Some clones are missing from TCRdb's copy, which holds only in-frame ones; the method was immunoSEQ multiplex PCR. The sample yields approximately 100,000 clones, around 72% seen once. What was sequenced was peripheral blood. The receptors originated from a man aged 70 or older with acute or convalescent COVID-19.

The sample holds a few counts of this clone. The J gene is TRBJ1-5, the V gene TRBV12-3 or TRBV12-4; the D is unclear. Trimming shortened V by 3 bases and J by 2 bases, and 5 bases separated the two germline ends. CDR3 length: 13 amino acids. The DNA of the CDR3 is TGTGCCAGCAGTTTTTCCGGCAATCAGCCCCAGCATTTT. Amino acid sequence: CASSFSGNQPQHF.

The V gene is TRBV5-4, the J gene TRBJ2-1, with 9 bases lining up with TRBD1. The J segment lost 7 bases and the V segment lost 4 bases, leaving 9 bases of the junction unmatched. The germline V gene encodes CDR1 SGHNT and CDR2 YYREEE (reference sequence). This CDR3 is built from 15 residues. The chain's CDR3 is CASSPGQGDRNEQFF. DNA for the CDR3: TGTGCCAGCAGCCCGGGACAGGGAGATCGGAATGAGCAGTTCTTC.

The genes are TRBV7-2 and TRBJ2-1, with TRBD1 as a possible D gene (5 bases). Germline V gene data show CDR1 as SGHTA and CDR2 as FQGNSA. The CDR3 is 14 amino acids. The ends were cut back, 3 bases at V and 6 bases at J, with 12 bases in the middle. The CDR3 loop is CASSFDRNTNEQFF. CDR3 nucleotides: TGTGCCAGCAGCTTTGACAGAAATACCAATGAGCAGTTCTTC.

V and J are TRBV9 and TRBJ2-7; 7 nucleotides match TRBD2. Germline V gene lookup returns CDR1 SGDLS and CDR2 YYNGEE. Trimming at V came to 3 bases and at J to 4 bases, leaving 10 bases not matched to a gene. This CDR3 is 15 amino acids long. CDR3 sequence: CASSAGFSSGYEQYF. CDR3 sequence (DNA): TGTGCCAGCAGCGCGGGCTTCTCTAGCGGTTACGAGCAGTACTTC. The full variable domain, with the rest looked up from reference TRBV9 and TRBJ2-7, is DSGVTQTPKHLITATGQRVTLRCSPRSGDLSVYWYQQSLDQGLQFLIQYYNGEERAKGNILERFSAQQFPDLHSELNLSSLELGDSALYFCASSAGFSSGYEQYFGPGTRLTVT.

This rearrangement joins TRBV21-1 to TRBJ2-2; whether TRBD1, the table's D call, matches the DNA was not checked. TRBV21-1 is marked as a pseudogene. This CDR3 comprises 18 residues. CDR3 residues: CASSPRTWVASLTGELFF. The CDR3 nucleotides read TGTGCCAGCAGCCCCCGGACATGGGTGGCCAGCCTCACCGGGGAGCTGTTTTTT.

The rearrangement links TRBV7-2 to TRBJ2-7; the D is unclear. The germline CDR1 and CDR2 sequences are SGHTA and FQGNSA. The CDR3 has 13 amino acids. V lost 5 bases and J 3 bases, leaving 11 bases between the germline ends. The CDR3 sequence: CASSVRRNYEQYF. The CDR3 region has the DNA TGTGCCAGCAGCGTACGGAGAAACTACGAGCAGTACTTC.

The rearrangement joins TRBV18 to TRBJ1-4, with D perhaps TRBD1 (6 bases). The V gene's germline CDR1 is KGHSH and CDR2 LQKENI. The CDR3 loop spans 14 amino acids. Trimming took off 8 bases at V and 5 bases at J, with 15 bases between the two ends. CDR3 residues: CASLLDRQNEKLFF. The CDR3 bases are TGTGCCAGCCTCCTTGACAGGCAGAATGAAAAACTGTTTTTT.

The chain has TRBV9 and TRBJ2-7, with 9 positions matching TRBD1. The CDR3 consists of 14 residues. The junction had 6 bases not matched to a gene; V was cut back by 4 bases and J by 4 bases. Germline V gives CDR1 SGDLS, CDR2 YYNGEE. CDR3 nucleotide sequence: TGTGCCAGCAGCCCAACGACAGGGGGGTACGAGCAGTACTTC. Translating it yields CASSPTTGGYEQYF.

This sequence joins TRBV30 and TRBJ1-2; D perhaps matches TRBD1 (5 bases). Trimming took off 2 bases at V and 3 bases at J, with 10 bases between the two ends. The germline CDR1 and CDR2 sequences are GTSNPN and SVGIG (reference sequence). This CDR3 comprises 13 residues. This CDR3 is CAWSRRDDYGYTF. The CDR3 DNA follows: TGTGCCTGGAGTCGCAGGGATGACTATGGCTACACCTTC.

This clone was counted a single time. Just one base apart from a much larger clone, this may be a read error. Written as DNA, the CDR3 is TGTGCCAGCAGTTTCGGGGGCTCTGGAAACACCATATATTTT. This gives the protein CASSFGGSGNTIYF. This chain joins TRBV28 and TRBJ1-3, with D possibly being TRBD1 (5 bases). Germline V lookup: CDR1 MDHEN, CDR2 SYDVKM. V lost 3 bases to trimming and J lost 0 bases, with 6 bases between them. This CDR3 is 14 amino acids long.

The V call is TRBV9, the J call TRBJ2-1, with a weak D call TRBD2 (5 bases). The length of the CDR3 is 15 residues. V lost 0 bases and J lost 3, with 10 bases in between. CDR1 and CDR2 from the germline V gene are SGDLS and YYNGEE. The CDR3 coding sequence is TGTGCCAGCAGCGTAGAGGTAGGACTCTACAATGAGCAGTTCTTC. It encodes CASSVEVGLYNEQFF.

This sequence joins TRBV5-1 and TRBJ1-4; 9 bases agree with TRBD1. Germline V gene sequence: CDR1 SGHRS, CDR2 YFSETQ. The trim removed 4 bases at V and 6 bases at J, leaving 10 bases unmatched. The CDR3 consists of 16 residues. CDR3 loop: CASSLRTGARDEKLFF. For the CDR3, the DNA is TGCGCCAGCAGCCTCAGGACAGGGGCTAGAGATGAAAAACTGTTTTTT.

V is TRBV19 and J is TRBJ1-1; 8 bases are a match to TRBD1. The CDR3 loop spans 18 amino acids. V lost 3 bases, J lost 0 bases, and 12 bases stayed unmatched. Germline CDR1 is LNHDA and CDR2 is SQIVND (reference sequence). In DNA form, the CDR3 reads TGTGCCAGTAGTATGTATGGCGGCAGGGGGCGAATGAACACTGAAGCTTTCTTT. Translated: CASSMYGGRGRMNTEAFF. Full variable domain (outside the CDR3, taken from reference TRBV19 and TRBJ1-1): DGGITQSPKYLFRKEGQNVTLSCEQNLNHDAMYWYRQDPGQGLRLIYYSQIVNDFQKGDIAEGYSVSREKKESFPLTVTSAQKNPTAFYLCASSMYGGRGRMNTEAFFGQGTRLTVV.